These T cell receptor beta chains were read from a single sample in a study of blood T cell repertoires in COVID-19. The assay was immunoSEQ multiplex PCR, and TCRdb's table has in-frame clones only and misses some. Among approximately 400,000 clones listed, more than 70% were seen once. The material sequenced was PBMCs or T cells enriched from blood (not recorded which). These receptors all stem from a woman younger than 30 who had recovered from COVID-19. The CDR3 runs from the conserved cysteine through the conserved F or W. A D gene is named only where the DNA matches it firmly. Some rows mark clone size as missing; the rest say once, few, many or name a class of expanded clone.

J	size	D	V	CDR3	DNA
TRBJ1-6	NA	TRBD1	TRBV6-5	CASTGQGYNSPLHF	TGTGCCAGCACCGGACAGGGATATAATTCACCCCTCCACTTT
TRBJ2-3	once	TRBD2	TRBV4-3	CASSQDRRAGGGNTQYF	TGCGCCAGCAGCCAAGATAGGCGAGCGGGGGGGGGAAATACGCAGTATTTT
TRBJ1-2	NA	NA	TRBV18	CASSTDSNYGYTF	TGTGCCAGCTCAACGGACAGTAACTATGGCTACACCTTC
TRBJ1-2	NA	TRBD1	TRBV29-1	CSAPGQGSGYTF	TGCAGCGCCCCGGGACAGGGCTCTGGCTACACCTTC
TRBJ1-1	NA	NA	TRBV30	CAWMPPGVGNTEAFF	TGTGCCTGGATGCCCCCGGGGGTCGGGAACACTGAAGCTTTCTTT
TRBJ1-2	NA	TRBD1	TRBV10-3	CAISDPTGPTIYGYTF	TGTGCCATCAGTGATCCGACAGGGCCTACCATCTATGGCTACACCTTC
TRBJ1-3	NA	NA	TRBV5-5	CASSLDWVAGPYSGNTIYF	TGTGCCAGCAGCTTGGATTGGGTCGCAGGGCCTTACTCTGGAAACACCATATATTTT
TRBJ2-7	NA	TRBD1	TRBV7-6	CASSPRDRDSYEQYF	TGTGCCAGCAGCCCAAGGGACAGGGACTCCTACGAGCAGTACTTC
TRBJ1-3	NA	NA	TRBV25-1	CASSEVAAGNTIYF	TGTGCCAGCAGTGAAGTCGCGGCTGGAAACACCATATATTTT
TRBJ1-5	NA	TRBD1	TRBV19	CASRDREYSNQPQHF	TGTGCCAGCCGGGACAGGGAGTATAGCAATCAGCCCCAGCATTTT
TRBJ1-1	NA	NA	TRBV18	CASSPSGQVNTEAFF	TGTGCCAGCTCACCTTCGGGACAAGTGAACACTGAAGCTTTCTTT
TRBJ2-1	NA	NA	TRBV28	CASSLIRYNEQFF	TGTGCCAGCAGTTTAATACGGTACAATGAGCAGTTCTTC
TRBJ2-3	NA	TRBD2	TRBV2	CASREAGGLTDTQYF	TGTGCCAGCAGAGAAGCGGGGGGGCTTACAGATACGCAGTATTTT
TRBJ2-3	few	NA	TRBV20-1	CSAKAPDTQYF	TGCAGTGCTAAAGCCCCAGATACGCAGTATTTT
TRBJ1-1	NA	TRBD1	TRBV5-1	CASSSKGQGGLNTEAFF	TGCGCCAGCAGCTCGAAAGGACAGGGCGGACTGAACACTGAAGCTTTCTTT
TRBJ2-7	NA	TRBD1	TRBV7-2	CASSLDLGGLDEQYF	TGTGCCAGCAGCTTAGATCTAGGGGGCCTAGACGAGCAGTACTTC
TRBJ2-5	NA	NA	TRBV5-1	CASSFPGTGGETQYF	TGCGCCAGCAGCTTCCCCGGGACTGGGGGGGAGACCCAGTACTTC
TRBJ2-1	NA	TRBD2	TRBV3-1/TRBV3-2	CASSQGAGEYNEQFF	TGTGCCAGCAGCCAAGGGGCGGGGGAGTACAATGAGCAGTTCTTC
TRBJ2-1	NA	NA	TRBV14	CASSHSRAPSYNEQFF	TGTGCCAGCAGCCATTCGCGGGCCCCCTCCTACAATGAGCAGTTCTTC
TRBJ1-4	NA	NA	TRBV2	CASSVVKVRGKLFF	TGTGCCAGCAGTGTCGTCAAGGTGCGCGGAAAACTGTTTTTT
TRBJ2-7	NA	TRBD2	TRBV5-1	CASSLAGAGAPREQYF	TGCGCCAGCAGCTTGGCGGGAGCGGGGGCTCCGCGGGAGCAGTACTTC
TRBJ1-2	NA	NA	TRBV6-5	CASSYSGSSGGYTF	TGTGCCAGCAGTTACTCCGGCTCCTCAGGTGGCTACACCTTC
TRBJ1-3	NA	NA	TRBV6-5	CASSTVSGNTIYF	TGTGCCAGCAGTACAGTGTCTGGAAACACCATATATTTT
TRBJ1-5	NA	NA	TRBV30	CAWSGGQSNQPQHF	TGTGCCTGGAGTGGTGGTCAGAGCAATCAGCCCCAGCATTTT
TRBJ1-2	NA	NA	TRBV19	CASSIGQTLGYTF	TGTGCCAGTAGTATTGGACAAACCTTGGGCTACACCTTC
TRBJ1-1	once	NA	TRBV5-6	CASSLNLGDTEAFF	TGTGCCAGCAGCTTGAATCTAGGGGACACTGAAGCTTTCTTT
TRBJ1-1	NA	NA	TRBV7-3	CASGLTQGAAFF	TGTGCCAGCGGCCTAACACAGGGTGCGGCTTTCTTT
TRBJ2-7	once	NA	TRBV4-3	CASSQYQGDSYEQYF	TGCGCCAGCAGCCAATATCAGGGCGACTCCTACGAGCAGTACTTC
TRBJ1-1	few	TRBD1	TRBV6-1	CASSPGQGVTEAFF	TGTGCCAGCAGCCCCGGACAGGGAGTAACTGAAGCTTTCTTT
TRBJ1-1	NA	NA	TRBV30	CALWTENTEAFF	TGTGCCTTATGGACAGAGAACACTGAAGCTTTCTTT
TRBJ2-1	once	NA	TRBV14	CASSQDLKDEQFF	TGTGCCAGCAGCCAAGATCTAAAAGATGAGCAGTTCTTC
TRBJ1-6	NA	TRBD1	TRBV6-1	CASSELTGAGNSPLHF	TGTGCCAGCAGTGAGTTAACAGGGGCCGGCAATTCACCCCTCCACTTT
TRBJ2-1	NA	NA	TRBV5-1	CASSTPSSPAGAYNEQFF	TGCGCCAGCAGCACACCCAGCTCCCCAGCGGGCGCCTACAATGAGCAGTTCTTC
TRBJ2-7	NA	NA	TRBV4-1	CASSQDPAGEQYF	TGCGCCAGCAGCCAAGATCCCGCCGGGGAGCAGTACTTC
TRBJ2-6	NA	NA	TRBV12-3/TRBV12-4	CATSGSGANVLTF	TGTGCCACCTCCGGCTCTGGGGCCAACGTCCTGACTTTC
TRBJ2-7	many	TRBD2	TRBV6-6	CATALGGGPDYEQYF	TGTGCAACAGCCCTTGGCGGGGGGCCAGATTACGAGCAGTACTTC
TRBJ2-1	NA	NA	TRBV5-1	CASSSTDTYNEQFF	TGCGCCAGCAGCTCCACAGACACATACAATGAGCAGTTCTTC
TRBJ1-1	NA	NA	TRBV19	CASSITGPGTEAFF	TGTGCCAGTAGTATAACAGGGCCGGGCACTGAAGCTTTCTTT
TRBJ2-7	NA	NA	TRBV10-2	CASSERRMNF	TGCGCCAGCAGTGAAAGGAGAATGAACTTC
TRBJ1-1	NA	NA	TRBV12-2	CASRQGANTEAFF	TGTGCAAGTCGCCAGGGGGCGAACACTGAAGCTTTCTTT
TRBJ2-2	NA	NA	TRBV5-1	CASSLATMDTGELFF	TGCGCCAGCAGCTTGGCCACAATGGACACCGGGGAGCTGTTTTTT
TRBJ2-1	NA	NA	TRBV3-1/TRBV3-2	CASSQGLLSYNEQFF	TGTGCCAGCAGCCAAGGACTTCTATCCTACAATGAGCAGTTCTTC
TRBJ2-3	NA	NA	TRBV13	CASSYLGEDTQYF	TGTGCCAGCAGCTATTTAGGGGAAGATACGCAGTATTTT
TRBJ1-1	NA	NA	TRBV5-4	CASGGRNTEAFF	TGTGCCAGCGGGGGGAGGAACACTGAAGCTTTCTTT
TRBJ2-7	NA	NA	TRBV5-1	CASSLTGQQYF	TGCGCCAGCAGCTTGACAGGTCAGCAGTACTTC
TRBJ1-1	NA	NA	TRBV11-3	CASSSNLDTEAFF	TGTGCCAGCAGCTCAAACTTGGACACTGAAGCTTTCTTT
TRBJ2-5	NA	TRBD2	TRBV4-2	CASSHWGLAGSQETQYF	TGTGCCAGCAGCCACTGGGGACTAGCGGGGAGCCAAGAGACCCAGTACTTC
TRBJ2-2	NA	NA	TRBV3-1/TRBV3-2	CASAFPGLNTGELFF	TGTGCCAGCGCCTTTCCAGGGTTAAACACCGGGGAGCTGTTTTTT
TRBJ2-2	NA	TRBD1	TRBV9	CASSVGQGDTGELFF	TGTGCCAGCAGCGTAGGGCAGGGGGACACCGGGGAGCTGTTTTTT
TRBJ2-7	NA	NA	TRBV6-6	CASSYSREYEQYF	TGTGCCAGCAGTTACTCGAGGGAGTACGAGCAGTACTTC
TRBJ1-1	NA	TRBD1	TRBV27	CASRRQGLRTEAFF	TGTGCCAGCAGGCGACAGGGTCTCCGCACTGAAGCTTTCTTT
TRBJ2-5	NA	NA	TRBV7-9	CASSLGGGASQETQYF	TGTGCCAGCAGCTTAGGGGGCGGGGCCAGCCAAGAGACCCAGTACTTC
TRBJ1-4	NA	TRBD1	TRBV28	CASTLLPGQGTTNEKLFF	TGTGCCAGCACCCTTCTGCCCGGACAGGGGACAACTAATGAAAAACTGTTTTTT
TRBJ1-2	once	TRBD1	TRBV5-5	CASSPGPGGAGGYTF	TGTGCCAGCAGCCCGGGTCCAGGGGGCGCAGGTGGCTACACCTTC
TRBJ1-5	NA	NA	TRBV5-5	CASSLGRQNQPQHF	TGTGCCAGCAGCTTGGGGCGGCAAAATCAGCCCCAGCATTTT
TRBJ1-1	NA	NA	TRBV6-5	CASRRGESEAFF	TGTGCCAGCCGGCGGGGGGAGTCTGAAGCTTTCTTT
TRBJ2-5	once	NA	TRBV10-3	CAISEQGQRETQYF	TGTGCCATCAGCGAGCAGGGGCAGAGGGAGACCCAGTACTTC
TRBJ2-1	NA	TRBD2	TRBV9	CASSVVAGGPNEQFF	TGTGCCAGCAGCGTAGTGGCGGGGGGGCCCAATGAGCAGTTCTTC
TRBJ2-1	NA	NA	TRBV6-1	CASSESLDEQFF	TGTGCCAGCAGTGAGAGTCTGGATGAGCAGTTCTTC
TRBJ2-1	once	TRBD2	TRBV6-2/TRBV6-3	CASSYWTSGDNNEQFF	TGTGCCAGCAGTTACTGGACTAGCGGGGATAACAATGAGCAGTTCTTC